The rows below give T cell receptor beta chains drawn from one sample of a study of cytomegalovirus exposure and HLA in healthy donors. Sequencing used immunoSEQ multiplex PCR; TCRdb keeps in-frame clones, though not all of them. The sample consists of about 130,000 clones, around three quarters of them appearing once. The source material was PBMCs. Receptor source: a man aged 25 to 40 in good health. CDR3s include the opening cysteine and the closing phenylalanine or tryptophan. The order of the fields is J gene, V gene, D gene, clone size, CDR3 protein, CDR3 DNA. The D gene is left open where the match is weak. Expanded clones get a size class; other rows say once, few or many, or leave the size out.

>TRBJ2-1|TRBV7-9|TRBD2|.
CATPGGRAYNEQFF
TGTGCCACCCCGGGCGGGAGGGCCTACAATGAGCAGTTCTTC
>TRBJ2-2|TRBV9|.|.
CASTIGTGELFF
TGTGCCAGCACGATCGGTACCGGGGAGCTGTTTTTT
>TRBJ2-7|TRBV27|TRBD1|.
CASSSTGASYEQYF
TGTGCCAGCAGTTCGACAGGGGCGTCCTACGAGCAGTACTTC
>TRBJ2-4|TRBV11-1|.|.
CASSLNAGSAKNIQYF
TGTGCCAGCAGCTTAAATGCAGGGTCGGCCAAAAACATTCAGTACTTC
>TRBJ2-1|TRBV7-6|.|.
CASSPGLNNEQFF
TGTGCCAGCAGCCCCGGACTAAACAATGAGCAGTTCTTC
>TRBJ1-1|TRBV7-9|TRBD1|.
CASSPGQVGLFGAFF
TGTGCCAGCAGCCCGGGACAGGTCGGGCTCTTTGGAGCTTTCTTT
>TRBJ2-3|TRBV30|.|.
CAWSVLSGTSTDTQYF
TGTGCCTGGAGTGTACTGAGCGGGACAAGCACAGATACGCAGTATTTT
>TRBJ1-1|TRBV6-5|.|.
CAGSYSGDRSTEAFF
TGTGCCGGCAGTTACTCGGGAGACAGGTCAACTGAAGCTTTCTTT
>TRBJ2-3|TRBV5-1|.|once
CASSPPADTQYF
TGCGCCAGCAGCCCCCCGGCAGATACGCAGTATTTT
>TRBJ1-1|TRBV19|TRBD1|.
CASSPDRGQTEAFF
TGTGCCAGTAGCCCGGACAGGGGGCAGACTGAAGCTTTCTTT
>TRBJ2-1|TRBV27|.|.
CASSLELGAVYNEQFF
TGTGCCAGCAGTTTAGAATTGGGAGCTGTTTACAATGAGCAGTTCTTC
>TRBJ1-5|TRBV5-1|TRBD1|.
CASSPGTGDQPQHF
TGCGCCAGCAGCCCCGGGACAGGGGACCAGCCCCAGCATTTT
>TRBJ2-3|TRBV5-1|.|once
CASTPRQHTDTQYF
TGCGCCAGCACCCCCCGACAGCACACAGATACGCAGTATTTT
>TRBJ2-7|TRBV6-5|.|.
CASSLGGSYEQYF
TGTGCCAGCAGTTTGGGGGGCTCCTACGAGCAGTACTTC
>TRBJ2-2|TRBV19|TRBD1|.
CASTPGDRAAGELFF
TGTGCCAGTACCCCAGGCGACAGGGCTGCCGGGGAGCTGTTTTTT
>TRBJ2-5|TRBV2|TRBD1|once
CASSASTGFQTQYF
TGTGCCAGCAGTGCCTCGACAGGGTTTCAGACCCAGTACTTC
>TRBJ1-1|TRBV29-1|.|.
CSATVGALNTEAFF
TGCAGCGCCACAGTAGGGGCCCTGAACACTGAAGCTTTCTTT
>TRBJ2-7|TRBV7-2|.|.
CASSRAGFEQYF
TGTGCCAGCAGCCGAGCTGGTTTCGAGCAGTACTTC
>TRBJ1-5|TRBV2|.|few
CASLPRPHTGYGNQPQHF
TGTGCCAGCCTCCCCCGGCCCCACACAGGGTATGGCAATCAGCCCCAGCATTTT
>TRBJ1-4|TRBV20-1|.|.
CSAWYSEKLFF
TGCAGTGCTTGGTACTCTGAAAAACTGTTTTTT
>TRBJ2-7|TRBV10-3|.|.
CATRQNTYEQYF
TGTGCCACCCGACAGAACACCTACGAGCAGTACTTC
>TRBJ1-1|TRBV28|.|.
CASSAILRTDHAFF
TGTGCCAGCAGTGCAATTCTACGGACAGACCACGCTTTCTTT
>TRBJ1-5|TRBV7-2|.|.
CASSLRGRDQPQHF
TGTGCCAGCAGCCTCCGAGGGAGGGATCAGCCCCAGCATTTT
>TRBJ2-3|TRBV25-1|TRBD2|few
CASSDQPSGGTDTQYF
TGTGCCAGCAGTGATCAGCCTAGCGGGGGTACAGATACGCAGTATTTT
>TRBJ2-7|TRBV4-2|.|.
CASSRSDSGVSYEQYF
TGTGCCAGCAGCCGGTCAGATAGCGGAGTATCCTACGAGCAGTACTTC
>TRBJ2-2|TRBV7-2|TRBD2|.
CASSVASGSIGELFF
TGTGCCAGCTCTGTGGCTAGCGGGAGCATTGGGGAGCTGTTTTTT
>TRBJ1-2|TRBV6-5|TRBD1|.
CASSRSRGQPYGYTF
TGTGCCAGCAGCCGTTCCAGGGGGCAGCCCTATGGCTACACCTTC
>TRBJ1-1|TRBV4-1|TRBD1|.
CASSPHPGQRNTEAFF
TGCGCCAGCAGCCCCCACCCGGGACAGCGGAACACTGAAGCTTTCTTT
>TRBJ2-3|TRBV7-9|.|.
CASIGANTDTQYF
TGTGCCAGCATTGGGGCTAACACAGATACGCAGTATTTT
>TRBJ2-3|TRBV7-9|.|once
CASSQPGLMPDTQYF
TGTGCCAGCAGCCAACCCGGACTTATGCCAGATACGCAGTATTTT
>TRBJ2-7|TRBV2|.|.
CASSEGAGHSYEQYF
TGTGCCAGCAGTGAAGGGGCAGGGCACTCCTACGAGCAGTACTTC
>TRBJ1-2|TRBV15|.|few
CATSRPGHFAF
TGTGCCACCAGCAGACCGGGACACTTCGCCTTC
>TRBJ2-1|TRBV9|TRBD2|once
CASSVFPSGIDEQFF
TGTGCCAGCAGCGTATTTCCTAGCGGGATTGATGAGCAGTTCTTC
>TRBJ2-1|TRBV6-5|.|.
CASSYSDFRNEQFF
TGTGCCAGCAGTTACTCGGACTTTCGAAATGAGCAGTTCTTC
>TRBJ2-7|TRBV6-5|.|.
CASSSYGGTYEQYF
TGTGCCAGCAGCTCCTACGGGGGAACCTACGAGCAGTACTTC
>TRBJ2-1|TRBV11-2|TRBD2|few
CASSSSGRGNEQFF
TGTGCCAGCAGCTCTAGCGGGAGGGGCAATGAGCAGTTCTTC
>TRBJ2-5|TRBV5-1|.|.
CASSLGSAETQYF
TGCGCCAGCAGCTTGGGCAGCGCCGAGACCCAGTACTTC
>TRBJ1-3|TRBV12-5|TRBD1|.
CASGFSLYPRGPSGNTIYF
TGTGCTAGTGGTTTTTCCCTATACCCCAGGGGGCCCTCTGGAAACACCATATATTTT
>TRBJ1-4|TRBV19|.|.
CASSAQGQVTNEKLFF
TGTGCCAGTAGTGCGCAGGGTCAGGTTACTAATGAAAAACTGTTTTTT
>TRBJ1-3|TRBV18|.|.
CASSPDTSGNTIYF
TGTGCCAGCTCACCCGACACCTCTGGAAACACCATATATTTT
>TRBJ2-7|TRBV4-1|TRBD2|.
CASSQEPGLSTEQYF
TGCGCCAGCAGCCAAGAACCGGGACTATCTACCGAGCAGTACTTC
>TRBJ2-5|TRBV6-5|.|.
CASSWTGQETQYF
TGTGCCAGCAGTTGGACTGGACAAGAGACCCAGTACTTC
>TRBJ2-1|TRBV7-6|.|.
CASSPQAGNSYNEQFF
TGTGCCAGCAGCCCCCAAGCGGGCAACTCCTACAATGAGCAGTTCTTC
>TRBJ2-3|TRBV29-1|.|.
CSVVGHSTDTQYF
TGCAGCGTTGTTGGGCATAGCACAGATACGCAGTATTTT
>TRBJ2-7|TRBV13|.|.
CASSLEAGVPGEQYF
TGTGCCAGCAGCTTAGAGGCCGGGGTCCCGGGTGAGCAGTACTTC
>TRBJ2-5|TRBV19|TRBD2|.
CASRKSGSRLETQYF
TGTGCCAGTAGAAAAAGCGGGAGCCGATTAGAGACCCAGTACTTC
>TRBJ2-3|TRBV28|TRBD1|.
CASSPDRESTDTQYF
TGTGCCAGCAGTCCTGACAGGGAAAGCACAGATACGCAGTATTTT
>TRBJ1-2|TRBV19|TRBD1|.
CASSSSTGTGGYTF
TGTGCCAGTAGTTCAAGCACGGGGACAGGAGGCTACACCTTC
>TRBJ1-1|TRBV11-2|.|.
CASSSQGNTEAFF
TGTGCCAGCAGCTCTCAGGGGAACACTGAAGCTTTCTTT
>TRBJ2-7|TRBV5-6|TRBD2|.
CASSLGLAGISYEQYF
TGTGCCAGCAGCCTGGGACTAGCGGGAATCTCCTACGAGCAGTACTTC
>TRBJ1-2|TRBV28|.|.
CASSSGVAGYTF
TGTGCCAGCAGTTCGGGAGTCGCGGGCTACACCTTC
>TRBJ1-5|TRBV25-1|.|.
CASRPPGRGDQPQHF
TGTGCCAGCAGGCCTCCAGGGCGTGGAGATCAGCCCCAGCATTTT
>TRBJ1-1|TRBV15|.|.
CATSRDSGGTEAFF
TGTGCCACCAGCAGAGATAGTGGAGGTACTGAAGCTTTCTTT
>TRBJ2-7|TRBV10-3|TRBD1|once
CAISDSDRVNYEQYF
TGTGCCATCAGTGACTCGGACAGGGTAAACTACGAGCAGTACTTC